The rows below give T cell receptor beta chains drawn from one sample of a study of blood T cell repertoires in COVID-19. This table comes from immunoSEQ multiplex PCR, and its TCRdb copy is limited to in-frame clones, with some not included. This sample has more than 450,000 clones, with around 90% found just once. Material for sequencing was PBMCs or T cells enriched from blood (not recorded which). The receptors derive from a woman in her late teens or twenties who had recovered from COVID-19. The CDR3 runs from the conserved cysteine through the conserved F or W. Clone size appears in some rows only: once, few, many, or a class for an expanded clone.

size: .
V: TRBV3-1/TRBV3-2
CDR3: CASSQDWATTEAFF

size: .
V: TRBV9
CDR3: CASSVDNNEQFF

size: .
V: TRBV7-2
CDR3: CASSWGPGQGAIDGYTF

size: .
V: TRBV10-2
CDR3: CASGTSGGRGDTQYF

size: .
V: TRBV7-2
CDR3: CASSLSRQVFLYGYTF

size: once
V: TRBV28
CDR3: CASSSKETQYF

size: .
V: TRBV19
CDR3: CASSNRQGGEKLFF

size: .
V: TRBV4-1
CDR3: CASSQENVIGTGIPRHDNEQFF

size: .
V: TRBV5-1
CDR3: CASSTSGDSSNEQFF

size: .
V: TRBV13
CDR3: CASSPRLDNEQFF

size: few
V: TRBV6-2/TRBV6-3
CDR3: CASSYEGTGANVLTF

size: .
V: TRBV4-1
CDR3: CASSQDRGWELFF

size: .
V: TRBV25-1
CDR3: CASSETRQGGYTF

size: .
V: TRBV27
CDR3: CASSLGTGTEAFF

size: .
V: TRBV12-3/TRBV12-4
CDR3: CASKGQAYGYTF

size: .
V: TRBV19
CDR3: CASRLTGGEGYTF

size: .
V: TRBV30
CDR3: CAWSALGTADNQPQHF

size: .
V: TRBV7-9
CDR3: CASSDPGGMNTEAFF

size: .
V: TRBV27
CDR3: CASSLGGNEDTQYF

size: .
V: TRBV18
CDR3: CASSSGYGRSPLHF

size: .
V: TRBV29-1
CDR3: CSVEDRWEQYF

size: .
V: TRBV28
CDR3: CASSPPPGQGFYEQYF

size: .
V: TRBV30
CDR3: CAWSAGWRTEAFF

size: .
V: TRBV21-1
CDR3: CASSPGQPEAFF

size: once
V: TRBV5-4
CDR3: CASSLTHTDEAFF

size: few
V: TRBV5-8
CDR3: CASSYLRSTSNYGYTF

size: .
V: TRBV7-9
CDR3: CASSRGQFTEAFF

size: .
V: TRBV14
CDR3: CASSQGQGQTGLYGYTF

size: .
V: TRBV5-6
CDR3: CASSLDIGQLRDEQYF

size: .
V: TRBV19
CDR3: CASALLDYNSPLHF

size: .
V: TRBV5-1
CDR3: CASSLVGEDYEQYF